These 25 T cell receptor beta chains share one sample of origin, sequenced in a study of esophageal squamous cell carcinoma under preoperative chemotherapy (dated by TCRdb to 2017 to 2018). The time point label of this sample denotes: after preoperative PTX-NDP chemotherapy. The library was produced with PCR. The instrument given in TCRdb is HiSeq X Ten. TCRdb cleaned the public reads at Q25 with fastp, built clones with MiXCR and kept in-frame beta chains. Every entry covers one CDR3 protein and lists the most common genes and DNA from its rows. For this sample the table gives about 32,000 distinct CDR3 sequences, of which less than 65% were detected only once. The ten largest clones add up to approximately 25% of the sample. The specimen was taken from a patient given preoperative chemotherapy. Source of these receptors: a human donor with esophageal squamous cell carcinoma. The donor label of this sample is uncertain.

This sequence joins TRBV11-2 and TRBJ2-3; D may be TRBD2 (6 bases). Near its end, the DNA agrees better with TRBJ2-4, so the J call may be wrong. This CDR3 region has 17 residues. Germline CDR1 reads SGHAT; CDR2 reads FQNNGV. CDR3 bases: TGTGCCAGCAGCCGCGTCTCGGCGCGGGGAGCCAAAGACACTCAGTACTTC. This gives the protein CASSRVSARGAKDTQYF.

This clonotype was recorded many times. The CDR3 protein is CASSLRTSYNEQYF. The CDR3 nucleotides are TGTGCCAGCAGCTTAAGAACTAGCTACAATGAGCAGTACTTC. J is TRBJ2-1 and V is TRBV7-8; maybe TRBD2 (6 bases). The end of the DNA aligns better with TRBJ2-7, so the J call may be wrong. The CDR3 contains 14 residues. In germline, CDR1 is SGHVS, CDR2 FQNEAQ.

This chain joins TRBV7-2 and TRBJ2-4, with 8 bases aligning to TRBD2. The V gene's germline CDR1 is SGHTA and CDR2 FQGNSA. CDR3 length: 15 residues. Here the CDR3 reads CGRGPGGWAKNIQYF. CDR3 in DNA: TGTGGCCGCGGCCCGGGGGGGTGGGCCAAAAACATTCAGTACTTC.

J is TRBJ2-1 and V is TRBV6-2 or TRBV6-3; tentative D call: TRBD2 (6 bases). The CDR3 has 12 amino acids. Germline-derived CDR1 and CDR2 are MNHEY and SVGEGT. Trimming pared 9 bases from V and 4 bases from J, leaving 10 bases between. Written as DNA, the CDR3 is TGTGCCAGTGAGGACTATTACAATGAGCAGTTCTTC. Translation gives CASEDYYNEQFF.

The V gene is TRBV5-5, the J gene TRBJ2-7; 10 bases align to TRBD1. This CDR3 is 15 amino acids long. Germline lookup yields CDR1 SGHKS and CDR2 YYEKEE (reference sequence). Unmatched junction bases numbered 6, after V lost 1 base and J lost 5 bases. The CDR3 bases are TGTGCCAGCAGCTTGCTCCCGACAGGGGGCGACGAGCAGTACTTC. Translating it yields CASSLLPTGGDEQYF.

Points on this clonotype: Germline and junction disagree at one end, which may indicate a read error. V is TRBV7-9 and J is TRBJ2-3; 7 bases align to TRBD1. Looked up from germline, CDR1 is SEHNR and CDR2 is FQNEAQ (reference sequence). This CDR3 has 17 residues. The chain's CDR3 is CASSHGARGGAKDTRYF. CDR3 sequence (DNA): TGTGCCAGCAGCCATGGAGCGCGAGGGGGCGCCAAAGATACGCGGTACTTC.

This clonotype was detected only once. The chain joins TRBV6-1 to TRBJ2-7; TRBD2 might be the D (6 bases). The germline V gene has CDR1 MNHNS and CDR2 SASEGT. The CDR3 is 13 amino acids. Trimming removed 1 base from V and 5 bases from J, with 9 bases in between. CDR3 loop: CASSEVGGDEQYF. The CDR3 nucleotides are TGTGCCAGCAGTGAAGTAGGCGGGGACGAGCAGTACTTC.

This rearrangement joins TRBV7-2 to TRBJ2-5; TRBD2 agrees at 7 bases. With 4 bases clipped from V and 5 bases from J, the junction kept 7 bases outside the gene matches. The CDR3 spans 14 residues. CDR1 is SGHTA and CDR2 is FQGNSA in the germline V gene. In nucleotides, the CDR3 is TGTGCCAGCAGCTCAGGCGGGAGTGCTGAGACCCAGTACTTC. It codes for CASSSGGSAETQYF.

With regard to this clonotype: This CDR3 fails to terminate in the conserved phenylalanine or tryptophan, so it likely reflects a read error. The DNA is left out, because the CDR3 cannot be placed on it with certainty; the CDR3 is given as TCRdb lists it. The chain carries TRBV7-2 and TRBJ2-5; TRBD1, the table's D call, lacks a check against the DNA. CDR1 SGHTA and CDR2 FQGNSA come from the germline V gene. The length of the CDR3 is 16 amino acids, counting both ends. This chain's CDR3 is CASSSGRGAARETRYL.

This clonotype showed up many times. V is TRBV12-3 or TRBV12-4 and J is TRBJ2-5, with 11 bases identical to TRBD2. Losses at the gene ends were 1 base for V and 5 bases for J; bases not matched to a gene: 3. CDR3 length equals 15 residues. The CDR3: CASSLVGLAAETQYF. For the CDR3, the DNA is TGTGCCAGCAGTTTAGTGGGACTAGCGGCGGAGACCCAGTACTTC.

This clonotype is deemed medium-sized. The J gene is TRBJ2-5, the V gene TRBV7-3, with a weak D call TRBD2 (7 bases). The CDR3 consists of 14 residues. The V end was cut by 5 bases, the J end by 5 bases, with 15 bases between. The V gene's germline CDR1 is SGHTA and CDR2 FQGTGA. In nucleotides, the CDR3 is TGTGCCAGCAGCCCCAGAGGGGGAGGGGAGACCCAGTACTTC. Its protein is CASSPRGGGETQYF. Filled out from reference TRBV7-3 and TRBJ2-5, the complete variable domain reads GAGVSQTPSNKVTEKGKYVELRCDPISGHTALYWYRQSLGQGPEFLIYFQGTGAADDSGLPNDRFFAVRPEGSVSTLKIQRTERGDSAVYLCASSPRGGGETQYFGPGTRLLVL.

This clonotype is medium-sized (0.01 to 0.1%) in the sample. V is TRBV7-6 and J is TRBJ2-5; 10 nucleotides match TRBD2. The germline V gene encodes CDR1 SGHVS and CDR2 FNYEAQ. With V trimmed by 2 bases and J by 5 bases, 11 bases remained unmatched. The CDR3 has 17 residues. The chain's CDR3 is CASSLFESGGAGETQYF. The CDR3 DNA follows: TGTGCCAGCAGCTTATTTGAGAGCGGGGGGGCCGGGGAGACCCAGTACTTC. The full variable domain, completed using reference TRBV7-6 and TRBJ2-5, is GAGVSQSPRYKVTKRGQDVALRCDPISGHVSLYWYRQALGQGPEFLTYFNYEAQQDKSGLPNDRFSAERPEGSISTLTIQRTEQRDSAMYRCASSLFESGGAGETQYFGPGTRLLVL.

This clonotype was seen more than once but under ten times. The gene calls are TRBV11-2 and TRBJ2-3, with D possibly TRBD1 on 6 matching bases. Germline CDR1 and CDR2: SGHAT and FQNNGV. V lost 0 bases and J 8 bases, leaving 15 bases between the germline ends. The CDR3 runs to 15 residues. CDR3 sequence: CASSLDQDSPRTQYF. CDR3 DNA sequence: TGTGCCAGCAGCTTAGATCAGGACAGCCCGCGTACGCAGTATTTT.

The V call is TRBV6-1, the J call TRBJ2-3; tentative D call: TRBD1 (6 bases). Per the germline V gene, CDR1 is MNHNS and CDR2 is SASEGT. Trimming left V 2 bases short and J 12 bases short, with 24 bases between. The CDR3 has 16 amino acids. The CDR3 here is CASSEWGPGATDIQYF. The DNA for the CDR3 is TGTGCCAGCAGTGAATGGGGGCCAGGGGCCACAGATATTCAGTATTTT.

The rearrangement links TRBV11-2 to TRBJ2-4; 7 bases are shared with TRBD2. The DNA end favors TRBJ2-1, so the J call may be wrong. The CDR3 covers 13 residues. Germline-derived CDR1 and CDR2 are SGHAT and FQNNGV. The CDR3 DNA reads TGTGCCAGCGGCGCGGGGGTGTCAGAGATTCAGTTCTTC. Protein: CASGAGVSEIQFF.

The J gene is TRBJ2-3, the V gene TRBV20-1; unclear D gene. The end of the DNA is better explained by TRBJ2-5, so the J call may be wrong. Per the germline V gene, CDR1 is DFQATT and CDR2 is SNEGSKA (reference sequence). This CDR3 spans 12 amino acids. The CDR3 DNA reads as TGCAGTGCTAGAGTGGTAGGGGAGACCCAGTACTTC. It yields the protein CSARVVGETQYF.

Regarding this clonotype: One end of the junction fails to match germline, which may point to a read error. The chain employs TRBV7-6 and TRBJ2-3, with D possibly being TRBD1 or TRBD2 (5 bases each). The CDR3 loop spans 14 amino acids. Per germline, CDR1 SGHVS and CDR2 FNYEAQ. Written as DNA, the CDR3 is TGTGCCAGCAGGGGGGTGTGGGTCAAAGATACGCAGTATTTC. Translating it yields CASRGVWVKDTQYF.

This clonotype was counted once. The junction shows a germline mismatch at one end, possibly a read error. The chain carries TRBV7-8 and TRBJ2-3, with TRBD1 as a possible D gene (6 bases). The CDR3 length is 16 residues. Germline loops: CDR1 SGHVS, CDR2 FQNEAQ. The chain's CDR3 is CASSRLGGVNTGTQYF. The CDR3 DNA is TGTGCCAGCAGCCGCCTAGGGGGTGTGAACACAGGTACGCAGTATTTT.

In this sample, this clonotype turned up many times. The chain carries TRBV6-4 and TRBJ2-2; D might be TRBD1 or TRBD2, each matching 5 bases. The V end was cut by 2 bases, the J end by 5 bases, with 9 bases between. The CDR3 is 14 amino acids. Germline-derived CDR1 and CDR2 are MRHNA and SNTAGT. CDR3 nucleotides: TGTGCCAGCAGTGACGAGGGGAGTACCGGGGAGCTGTTTTTT. As protein: CASSDEGSTGELFF.

The chain carries TRBV6-2 or TRBV6-3 and TRBJ1-1, with TRBD1 matching over 7 bases. Trimming cost V 7 bases and J 0 bases; bases outside gene matches: 5. The CDR3 contains 14 residues. CDR1 MNHEY and CDR2 SVGEGT come from the germline V gene. The CDR3 here is CASNPQGLNTEAFF. Here the CDR3 DNA reads TGTGCCAGCAACCCACAGGGGTTGAACACTGAAGCTTTCTTT.

This clonotype was observed a handful of times. This chain links TRBV7-2 with TRBJ2-5; 8 nucleotides agree with TRBD2. The length of the CDR3 is 14 residues. Germline values: CDR1 SGHTA, CDR2 FQGNSA. V dropped 4 bases and J dropped 11; count of bases not matched to a gene: 12. The DNA of the CDR3 is TGTGCCAGCAGCTCGCGGGGGGTCTACAATGAGCAGTACTTC. Translating gives CASSSRGVYNEQYF. The whole variable domain, filled in from reference TRBV7-2 and TRBJ2-5, reads GAGVSQSPSNKVTEKGKDVELRCDPISGHTALYWYRQSLGQGLEFLIYFQGNSAPDKSGLPSDRFSAERTGGSVSTLTIQRTQQEDSAVYLCASSSRGVYNEQYFGPGTRLLVL.

The chain carries TRBV6-2 or TRBV6-3 and TRBJ2-1; 7 nucleotides line up with TRBD1. Gene TRBJ2-7 matches the end of the DNA better, so the J call may be wrong. The CDR3 has 15 amino acids. CDR1 and CDR2 from the germline V gene are MNHEY and SVGEGT. CDR3 residues: CASSLDRPGPYEQYF. CDR3 nucleotide sequence: TGTGCCAGCAGTTTGGACAGGCCAGGTCCCTACGAGCAGTACTTC.

This chain uses TRBV10-2 with TRBJ2-6; D not resolved. V gave up 10 bases and J gave up 0 bases, with 10 bases separating them. The CDR3 loop spans 14 amino acids. Germline V lookup: CDR1 WSHSY, CDR2 SAAADI. Here the CDR3 DNA reads TGCGCCACCAAAGGTGTCTCTGGGGCCAACGTCCTGACTTTC. Protein: CATKGVSGANVLTF.

This clonotype was detected only a few times. This chain links TRBV5-1 with TRBJ2-7; D is perhaps TRBD1 (6 bases). The CDR3 extends over 16 amino acids. V lost 0 bases to trimming and J lost 6 bases, with 19 bases between them. Per germline, CDR1 SGHRS and CDR2 YFSETQ. The CDR3 bases are TGCGCCAGCAGCTTGGCCTCCGGACAGAGGTTAGGCGAGCAGTACTTC. Translation gives CASSLASGQRLGEQYF.

Points on this clonotype: A junction boundary mismatches the germline segment, possibly from a read error. J is TRBJ2-5 and V is TRBV7-6; D possibly corresponds to TRBD2 (7 bases). Per the germline V gene, CDR1 is SGHVS and CDR2 is FNYEAQ. The CDR3 has 17 amino acids. The CDR3 DNA follows: TGTGCCAGCAGCTCGGGTGGCGGGGGCCCCAGCCCAGAGACCCAGTACTTT. It translates to CASSSGGGGPSPETQYF.